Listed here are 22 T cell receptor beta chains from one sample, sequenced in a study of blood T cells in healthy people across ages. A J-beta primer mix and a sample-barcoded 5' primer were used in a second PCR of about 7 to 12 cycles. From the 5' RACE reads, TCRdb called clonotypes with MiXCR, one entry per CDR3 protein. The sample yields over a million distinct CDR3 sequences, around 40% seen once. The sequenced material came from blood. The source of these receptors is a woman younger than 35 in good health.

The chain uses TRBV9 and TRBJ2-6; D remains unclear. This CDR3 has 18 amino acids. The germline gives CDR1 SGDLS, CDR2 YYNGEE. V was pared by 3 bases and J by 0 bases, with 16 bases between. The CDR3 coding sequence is TGTGCCAGCAGCGAACACAGCGACGCCGCCTCTGGGGCCAACGTCCTGACTTTC. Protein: CASSEHSDAASGANVLTF.

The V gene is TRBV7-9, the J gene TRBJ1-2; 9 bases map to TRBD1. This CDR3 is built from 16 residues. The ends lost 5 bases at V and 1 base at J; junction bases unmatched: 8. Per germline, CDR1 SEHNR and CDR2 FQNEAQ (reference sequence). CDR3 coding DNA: TGTGCCAGCAGCCTCACGGGACAGGGATATAACTATGGCTACACCTTC. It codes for CASSLTGQGYNYGYTF.

The CDR3 DNA sequence: TGCAGTGCTAGAGAACAGGGTGGTTCCTATGGCTACACCTTC. This gives the protein CSAREQGGSYGYTF. J is TRBJ1-2 and V is TRBV20-1; D may be TRBD1 (6 bases). V was shortened by 0 bases and J by 4 bases, with 12 bases between the two germline ends. This CDR3 comprises 14 residues. CDR1 DFQATT and CDR2 SNEGSKA come from the germline V gene (reference sequence).

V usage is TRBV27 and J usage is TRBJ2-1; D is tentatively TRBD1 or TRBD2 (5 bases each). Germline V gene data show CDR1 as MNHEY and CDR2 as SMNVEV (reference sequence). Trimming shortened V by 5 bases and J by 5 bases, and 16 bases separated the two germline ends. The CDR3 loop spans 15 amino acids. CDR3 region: CASSSSGTINNEQFF. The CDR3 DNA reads TGTGCCAGCAGTAGCTCCGGGACCATTAACAATGAGCAGTTCTTC.

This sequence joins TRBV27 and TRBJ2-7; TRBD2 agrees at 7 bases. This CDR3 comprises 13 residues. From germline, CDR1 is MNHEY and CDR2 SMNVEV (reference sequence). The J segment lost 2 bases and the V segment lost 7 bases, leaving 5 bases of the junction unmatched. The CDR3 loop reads CASIGLGPYEQYF. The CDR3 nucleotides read TGTGCCAGCATTGGACTAGGCCCCTACGAGCAGTACTTC.

CDR3: CASSYGKGGDTQYF. CDR3 bases: TGTGCCAGCAGTTACGGCAAGGGGGGGGATACGCAGTATTTT. The rearrangement joins TRBV6-5 to TRBJ2-3, with a possible D match to TRBD2 (7 bases). With 2 bases removed from V and 6 bases from J, the gap between germline ends came to 12 bases. The V gene's germline CDR1 is MNHEY and CDR2 SVGAGI. This CDR3 has 14 amino acids.

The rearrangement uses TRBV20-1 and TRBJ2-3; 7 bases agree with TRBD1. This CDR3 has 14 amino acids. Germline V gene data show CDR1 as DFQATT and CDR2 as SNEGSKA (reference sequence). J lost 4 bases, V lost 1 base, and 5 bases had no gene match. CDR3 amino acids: CSARGERGPDTQYF. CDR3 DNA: TGCAGTGCTAGAGGGGAAAGGGGGCCAGATACGCAGTATTTT.

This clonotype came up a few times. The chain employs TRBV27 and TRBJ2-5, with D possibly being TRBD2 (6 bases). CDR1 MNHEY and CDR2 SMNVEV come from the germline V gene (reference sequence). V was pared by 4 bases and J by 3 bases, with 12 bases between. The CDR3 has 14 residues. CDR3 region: CASSSAGWEETQYF. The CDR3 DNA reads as TGTGCCAGCAGTTCGGCGGGATGGGAAGAGACCCAGTACTTC.

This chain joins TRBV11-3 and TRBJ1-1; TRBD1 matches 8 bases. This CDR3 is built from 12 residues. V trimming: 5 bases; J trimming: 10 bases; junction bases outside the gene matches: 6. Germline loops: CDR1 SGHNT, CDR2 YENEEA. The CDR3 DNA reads TGTGCCAGCAGCACCGGACAGGGTACAGCTTTCTTT. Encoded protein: CASSTGQGTAFF.

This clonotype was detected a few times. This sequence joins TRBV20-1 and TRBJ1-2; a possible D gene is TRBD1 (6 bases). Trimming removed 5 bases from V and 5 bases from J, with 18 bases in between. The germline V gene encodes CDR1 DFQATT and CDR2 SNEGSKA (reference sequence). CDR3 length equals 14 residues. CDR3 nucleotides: TGCAGTGCTGCCGGCGGCCAGGGGCGATATGGCTACACCTTC. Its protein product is CSAAGGQGRYGYTF.

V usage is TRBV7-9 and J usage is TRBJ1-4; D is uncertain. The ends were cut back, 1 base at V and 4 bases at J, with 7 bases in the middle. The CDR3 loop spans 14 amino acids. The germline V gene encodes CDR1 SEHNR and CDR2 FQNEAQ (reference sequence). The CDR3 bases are TGTGCCAGCAGCTTAGTACAACTTAATGAAAAACTGTTTTTT. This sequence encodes CASSLVQLNEKLFF.

CDR3 amino acids: CASSLWQGETQETQYF. CDR3 bases: TGTGCCAGCAGCTTATGGCAGGGGGAAACCCAAGAGACCCAGTACTTC. The V and J genes are TRBV7-9 and TRBJ2-5, with 7 bases aligning to TRBD1. From germline, CDR1 is SEHNR and CDR2 FQNEAQ (reference sequence). V was pared by 2 bases and J by 1 base, with 7 bases of the junction left unmatched. This CDR3 is built from 16 residues.

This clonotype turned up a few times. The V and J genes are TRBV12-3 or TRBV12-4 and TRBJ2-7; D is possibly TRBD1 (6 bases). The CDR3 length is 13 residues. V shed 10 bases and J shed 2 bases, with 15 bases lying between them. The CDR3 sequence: CATGPGATYEQYF. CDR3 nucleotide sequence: TGTGCCACCGGACCAGGGGCCACCTACGAGCAGTACTTC.

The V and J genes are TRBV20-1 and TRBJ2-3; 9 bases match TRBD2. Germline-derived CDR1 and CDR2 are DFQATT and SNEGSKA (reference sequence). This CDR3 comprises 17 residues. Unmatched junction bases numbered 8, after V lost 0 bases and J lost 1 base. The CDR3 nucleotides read TGCAGTGCTAGAGATAGGAGACTAGCGGCCCGCACAGATACGCAGTATTTT. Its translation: CSARDRRLAARTDTQYF.

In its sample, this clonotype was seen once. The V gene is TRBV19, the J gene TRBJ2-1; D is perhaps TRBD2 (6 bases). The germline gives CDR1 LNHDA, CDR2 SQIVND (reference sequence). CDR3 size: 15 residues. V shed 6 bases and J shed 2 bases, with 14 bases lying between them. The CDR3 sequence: CASSPMEGTYNEQFF. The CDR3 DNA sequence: TGTGCCAGTAGCCCAATGGAGGGCACCTACAATGAGCAGTTCTTC.

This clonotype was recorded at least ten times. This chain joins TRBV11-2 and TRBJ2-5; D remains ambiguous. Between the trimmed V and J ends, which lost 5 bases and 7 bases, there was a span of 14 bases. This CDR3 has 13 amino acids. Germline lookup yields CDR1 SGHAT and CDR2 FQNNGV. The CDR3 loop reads CASSDGPQVTQYF. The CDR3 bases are TGTGCCAGCAGCGACGGGCCCCAGGTGACCCAGTACTTC.

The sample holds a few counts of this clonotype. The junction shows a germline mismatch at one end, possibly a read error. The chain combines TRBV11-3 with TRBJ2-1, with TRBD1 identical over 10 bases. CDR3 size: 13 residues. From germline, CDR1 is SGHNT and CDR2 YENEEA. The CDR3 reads CANSLGTGDEQFF. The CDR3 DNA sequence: TGTGCCAACAGCTTAGGGACAGGGGATGAGCAGTTCTTC. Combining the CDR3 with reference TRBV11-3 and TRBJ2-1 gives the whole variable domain EAGVVQSPRYKIIEKKQPVAFWCNPISGHNTLYWYLQNLGQGPELLIRYENEEAVDDSQLPKDRFSAERLKGVDSTLKIQPAELGDSAVYLCANSLGTGDEQFFGPGTRLTVL.

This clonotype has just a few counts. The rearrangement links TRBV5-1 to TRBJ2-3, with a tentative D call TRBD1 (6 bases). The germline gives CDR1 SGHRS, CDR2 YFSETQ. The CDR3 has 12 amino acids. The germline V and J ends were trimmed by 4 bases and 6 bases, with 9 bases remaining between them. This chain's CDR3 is CASSIQGDTQYF. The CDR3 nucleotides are TGCGCCAGCAGCATACAGGGTGATACGCAGTATTTT.

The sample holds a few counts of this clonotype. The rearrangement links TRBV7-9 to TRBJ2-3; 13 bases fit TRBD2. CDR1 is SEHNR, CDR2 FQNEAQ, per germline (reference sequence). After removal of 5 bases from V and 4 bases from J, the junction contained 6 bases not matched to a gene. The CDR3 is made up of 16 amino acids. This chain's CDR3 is CASSATSGGASDTQYF. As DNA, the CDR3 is TGTGCCAGCAGCGCCACTAGCGGGGGGGCATCAGATACGCAGTATTTT.

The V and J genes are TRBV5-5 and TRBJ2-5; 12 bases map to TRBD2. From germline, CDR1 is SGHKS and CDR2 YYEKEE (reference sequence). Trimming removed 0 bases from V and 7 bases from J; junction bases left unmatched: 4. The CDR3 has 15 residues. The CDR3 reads CASSLGLAGELTQYF. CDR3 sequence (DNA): TGTGCCAGCAGCTTGGGACTAGCGGGAGAGTTGACCCAGTACTTC.

The CDR3 loop is CATSGDRANYGYTF. In nucleotides, the CDR3 is TGTGCCACCAGCGGCGACAGAGCTAACTATGGCTACACCTTC. This chain connects TRBV15 to TRBJ1-2; TRBD1 might be the D (5 bases). V lost 5 bases to trimming and J lost 0 bases, with 10 bases between them. The CDR3 covers 14 residues. The germline CDR1 and CDR2 sequences are LNHNV and YYDKDF (reference sequence).

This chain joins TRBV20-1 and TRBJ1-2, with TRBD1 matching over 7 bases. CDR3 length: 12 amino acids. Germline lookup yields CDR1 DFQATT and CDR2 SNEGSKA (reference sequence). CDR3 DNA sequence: TGCAGGCCCCAGGGGGGTGACTATGGCTACACCTTC. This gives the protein CRPQGGDYGYTF.